The 7 T cell receptor beta chains presented below share a single source sample, sequenced in a study of regulatory T cells. General study results and limits: In CD3G-deficient patients, conventional CD4+ T cells were enriched for hydrophobic CDR3 residues at positions 6 and 7.

These receptors have no identified antigens. The PCR used 52 TRBV and 13 TRBJ primers. The table came from immunoSEQ multiplex PCR; TCRdb's copy has only in-frame clones and leaves some out. This sample has 30,000 to 40,000 clones, with approximately 93% found just once. The sequencing input was conventional CD4+ T cells sorted from blood. The source is a child aged 2 to 9 with CD3G deficiency.

This rearrangement joins TRBV28 to TRBJ1-4, with a possible D match to TRBD1 (5 bases). Germline V gene data show CDR1 as MDHEN and CDR2 as SYDVKM. This CDR3 spans 15 amino acids. V was clipped by 5 bases and J by 11 bases, with 21 bases between them. The CDR3: CASSQDGGGRRKLFF. The CDR3 DNA is TGTGCCAGCAGTCAGGATGGGGGGGGTAGAAGGAAACTGTTTTTT.

Only one count was recorded for this clone. V is TRBV6-1 and J is TRBJ2-7; 10 bases match TRBD1. The CDR3 runs 15 residues. V trimming: 8 bases; J trimming: 1 base; junction bases outside the gene matches: 8. Per germline, CDR1 MNHNS and CDR2 SASEGT. The CDR3 region is CASAERTGGSYEQYF. In nucleotides, the CDR3 is TGTGCCAGCGCCGAGAGGACAGGGGGATCCTACGAGCAGTACTTC.

This chain uses TRBV5-1 with TRBJ1-1; maybe TRBD1 (5 bases). V lost 0 bases, J lost 5 bases, and 11 bases lay in between. In germline, CDR1 is SGHRS, CDR2 YFSETQ. This CDR3 has 14 residues. The CDR3 region is CASSLVFGGTEAFF. The CDR3 coding sequence is TGCGCCAGCAGCTTGGTATTCGGGGGGACTGAAGCTTTCTTT.

This clone has only a few counts. The chain has TRBV6-4 and TRBJ1-1; maybe TRBD1 (5 bases). The CDR3 extends over 14 amino acids. Germline CDR1 MRHNA, CDR2 SNTAGT. Trimming removed 6 bases at V and 3 bases at J, with 14 bases between. The CDR3, as DNA: TGTGCCAGCAGGCAGGGAACATGGGACACTGAAGCTTTCTTT. Translated: CASRQGTWDTEAFF.

This clone appeared a few times. V and J are TRBV28 and TRBJ2-7; TRBD2 matches 7 bases. Trimming removed 5 bases from V and 6 bases from J; junction bases left unmatched: 13. CDR1 and CDR2 from the germline V gene are MDHEN and SYDVKM. CDR3 length equals 15 residues. The CDR3 sequence: CASSPGGEGSGEQYF. The CDR3 DNA sequence: TGTGCCAGCAGTCCCGGCGGGGAGGGATCTGGCGAGCAGTACTTC. The whole variable domain, filled in from reference TRBV28 and TRBJ2-7, reads DVKVTQSSRYLVKRTGEKVFLECVQDMDHENMFWYRQDPGLGLRLIYFSYDVKMKEKGDIPEGYSVSREKKERFSLILESASTNQTSMYLCASSPGGEGSGEQYFGPGTRLTVT.

This sequence joins TRBV6-1 and TRBJ2-7; D is unresolved. Trimming removed 2 bases from V and 7 bases from J, with 6 bases in between. This CDR3 region has 11 residues. CDR1 is MNHNS and CDR2 is SASEGT in the germline V gene. CDR3 DNA: TGTGCCAGCAGTGAACTAGGAGAGCAGTACTTC. Protein product: CASSELGEQYF.

The V gene is TRBV5-1, the J gene TRBJ2-7; the D is unclear. Germline V gives CDR1 SGHRS, CDR2 YFSETQ. CDR3 length: 12 residues. V was cut by 0 bases and J by 4 bases, with 5 bases left in between. CDR3 amino acids: CASSLGGYEQYF. The CDR3 DNA is TGCGCCAGCAGCTTGGGAGGTTACGAGCAGTACTTC. Using reference TRBV5-1 and TRBJ2-7 for the parts outside the CDR3, the full variable domain is KAGVTQTPRYLIKTRGQQVTLSCSPISGHRSVSWYQQTPGQGLQFLFEYFSETQRNKGNFPGRFSGRQFSNSRSEMNVSTLELGDSALYLCASSLGGYEQYFGPGTRLTVT.